One sample yielded the 2 T cell receptor beta chains listed below, sequenced in a study of blood T cell repertoires in COVID-19. Clones were read by immunoSEQ multiplex PCR, and TCRdb kept only the in-frame ones, dropping some. The sample contains tens of thousands of clones, over 70% of which appear only once. Sequenced material: peripheral blood. The receptor source for this set is an older woman with acute or convalescent COVID-19.

The CDR3 region is CATSAFSRDSFYEQYF. The CDR3 DNA follows: TGTGCCACCAGTGCCTTTTCACGGGACAGCTTCTACGAGCAGTACTTC. V gene TRBV24-1 combines with J gene TRBJ2-7; TRBD1 agrees at 7 bases. This CDR3 is 16 amino acids long. Germline V CDR1 and CDR2: KGHDR, SFDVKD. The V segment lost 5 bases and the J segment 3 bases; nucleotides outside the gene matches: 12.

The chain has TRBV4-1 and TRBJ2-7; D perhaps matches TRBD2 (6 bases). Trimming removed 6 bases from V and 9 bases from J, with 24 bases in between. The V gene's germline CDR1 is MGHRA and CDR2 YSYEKL. This CDR3 comprises 15 residues. The CDR3 DNA reads as TGCGCCAGCAGTCCGGGGGTCCTTCCCCGGTTCGGGCAGTACTTC. Protein sequence: CASSPGVLPRFGQYF.